The 21 T cell receptor beta chains below come from one sample, sequenced in a study of cytomegalovirus exposure and HLA in healthy donors (dated by TCRdb to the late 2010s). Receptors were amplified or captured by the immunoSEQ multiplex PCR assay. For the multiplex PCR, a mixture combining 60 forward primers for TCR Vbeta segments and 13 reverse primers for TCR Jbeta segments was used. The source is immuneACCESS, and TCRdb retained only in-frame sequences with V and J called. Part of the clones is not carried over; for the studies checked, unresolved V genes explain less than half of this, and the remainder is unexplained. The table of this sample itemizes about 110,000 clones. Together, the top ten hold 3.5% to 4.5% of the sample. The sequencing input was PBMCs. The receptors were gathered from a young man in good health and CMV-seronegative.

The rearrangement joins TRBV5-1 to TRBJ2-3; 8 nucleotides line up with TRBD1. With V trimmed by 0 bases and J by 2 bases, 5 bases remained unmatched. Germline V gene sequence: CDR1 SGHRS, CDR2 YFSETQ. This CDR3 is built from 16 residues. DNA of the CDR3: TGCGCCAGCAGCTTGGAGGGACAGGAGTACACAGATACGCAGTATTTT. Amino acids: CASSLEGQEYTDTQYF.

The DNA for the CDR3 is TGTGCCAGCTCACCACCGACTAGCGGCAGCCAAGAGACCCAGTACTTC. This sequence encodes CASSPPTSGSQETQYF. The chain recombines TRBV18 with TRBJ2-5; 9 positions agree with TRBD2. Germline V gene sequence: CDR1 KGHSH, CDR2 LQKENI. V trimming: 0 bases; J trimming: 1 base; junction bases outside the gene matches: 3. CDR3 length: 16 amino acids.

The CDR3 DNA follows: TGTGCCAGCAGTTTATCGGGGGGGGGTACGCAGTATTTT. This sequence encodes CASSLSGGGTQYF. The chain joins TRBV27 to TRBJ2-3, with TRBD2 matching over 7 bases. The CDR3 runs to 13 residues. CDR1 is MNHEY and CDR2 is SMNVEV in the germline V gene (reference sequence). V lost 0 bases and J lost 8; bases outside the gene matches: 2.

CDR3 coding DNA: TGCAGCGTTGGGGAGCGCCGGGACGAGCAGTACTTC. This codes for CSVGERRDEQYF. The chain combines TRBV29-1 with TRBJ2-7; tentatively, D is TRBD2 (5 bases). CDR1 and CDR2 (germline): SQVTM, ANQGSEA. Trimming left V 4 bases short and J 5 bases short, with 12 bases between. This CDR3 spans 12 amino acids.

The chain is built from TRBV10-2 and TRBJ2-7; D is perhaps TRBD1 (6 bases). There are 13 residues in the CDR3. Germline assignment: CDR1 WSHSY and CDR2 SAAADI. V was clipped by 2 bases and J by 11 bases, with 16 bases between them. CDR3: CASSETTSGAEYF. In DNA, the CDR3 is TGCGCCAGCAGTGAGACCACTTCAGGGGCCGAGTACTTC.

J is TRBJ2-2 and V is TRBV11-1; D gene unclear. V lost 4 bases and J lost 5, with 11 bases in between. Germline V CDR1 and CDR2: SGHAT, FQDESV (reference sequence). The CDR3 covers 14 residues. The CDR3 bases are TGTGCCAGCAGCTCGCGAGCCGAGACCGGGGAGCTGTTTTTT. It specifies CASSSRAETGELFF.

The chain employs TRBV5-1 and TRBJ2-7, with 7 bases that match TRBD1. Looked up from germline, CDR1 is SGHRS and CDR2 is YFSETQ. Trimming at V came to 7 bases and at J to 6 bases, leaving 10 bases not matched to a gene. The CDR3 is 13 residues long. The CDR3 bases are TGCGCCAGCGGACAGGTGGGCGGGCTCGAGCAGTACTTC. Residues: CASGQVGGLEQYF.

Of note for this clone: The same CDR3 is also encoded by other DNA sequences in this sample. The chain couples TRBV6-5 to TRBJ1-6; D not certain. The CDR3 contains 14 residues. The ends were cut back, 6 bases at V and 9 bases at J, with 15 bases in the middle. The V gene's germline CDR1 is MNHEY and CDR2 SVGAGI. CDR3 in DNA: TGTGCCAGCAGACGCGACTCTACTGGTTCACCCCTCCACTTT. The encoded protein is CASRRDSTGSPLHF.

This chain links TRBV9 with TRBJ1-4, with 7 bases that match TRBD1. CDR3 length equals 16 residues. Germline V gives CDR1 SGDLS, CDR2 YYNGEE. V trimming: 0 bases; J trimming: 8 bases; junction bases outside the gene matches: 10. The chain's CDR3 is CASSVGQGVSWEKLFF. CDR3 sequence (DNA): TGTGCCAGCAGCGTAGGGCAGGGGGTTTCATGGGAAAAACTGTTTTTT.

J is TRBJ2-5 and V is TRBV7-9, with D perhaps TRBD1 (6 bases). Judging by the DNA end, TRBJ2-7 fits better; the J call may be wrong. Germline V gives CDR1 SEHNR, CDR2 FQNEAQ (reference sequence). This CDR3 is built from 15 residues. CDR3 region: CASSLAGGEAYEQYF. The CDR3 DNA sequence: TGTGCCAGCAGCTTAGCAGGGGGTGAAGCCTACGAGCAGTACTTC.

This sequence joins TRBV6-5 and TRBJ1-3, with D unresolved. Looked up from germline, CDR1 is MNHEY and CDR2 is SVGAGI. The CDR3 spans 15 residues. Trimming shortened V by 5 bases and J by 2 bases, and 13 bases separated the two germline ends. CDR3 nucleotide sequence: TGTGCCAGCAGTCGTGTTGGCGGGACTGGAAACACCATATATTTT. Translating gives CASSRVGGTGNTIYF.

This chain joins TRBV5-1 and TRBJ2-1; tentatively, D is TRBD2 (6 bases). Deletions cut 0 bases from V and 4 bases from J, with 11 bases between. The CDR3 is made up of 15 amino acids. CDR1 and CDR2 from the germline V gene are SGHRS and YFSETQ. The CDR3 region has the DNA TGCGCCAGCAGCTTGGACAGGACTATTTACAATGAGCAGTTCTTC. Its protein is CASSLDRTIYNEQFF. The whole variable domain, filled in from reference TRBV5-1 and TRBJ2-1, reads KAGVTQTPRYLIKTRGQQVTLSCSPISGHRSVSWYQQTPGQGLQFLFEYFSETQRNKGNFPGRFSGRQFSNSRSEMNVSTLELGDSALYLCASSLDRTIYNEQFFGPGTRLTVL.

This sequence joins TRBV5-6 and TRBJ1-6; the match to TRBD1 covers 9 bases. CDR3 size: 16 residues. Germline values: CDR1 SGHDT, CDR2 YYEEEE. V was pared by 3 bases and J by 10 bases, with 11 bases of the junction left unmatched. CDR3 amino acids: CASSSRDRAYRSPLHF. The CDR3, as DNA: TGTGCCAGCAGCTCCCGGGACAGGGCGTACCGGTCACCCCTCCACTTT.

The V gene is TRBV7-2, the J gene TRBJ2-2; TRBD2 matches 12 bases. Germline loops: CDR1 SGHTA, CDR2 FQGNSA. This CDR3 contains 13 residues. J was trimmed by 5 bases and V by 11 bases; bases with no gene match: 3. In DNA form, the CDR3 reads TGTGCCGGGACTAGCGGGTCGACCGGGGAGCTGTTTTTT. Amino acid sequence: CAGTSGSTGELFF. Variable domain in full (rest from reference TRBV7-2 and TRBJ2-2): GAGVSQSPSNKVTEKGKDVELRCDPISGHTALYWYRQSLGQGLEFLIYFQGNSAPDKSGLPSDRFSAERTGGSVSTLTIQRTQQEDSAVYLCAGTSGSTGELFFGEGSRLTVL.

The V call is TRBV18, the J call TRBJ1-3, with a possible D match to TRBD1 (5 bases). CDR1 is KGHSH, CDR2 LQKENI, per germline. This CDR3 region has 14 residues. V was shortened by 3 bases and J by 3 bases, with 9 bases between the two germline ends. The CDR3, as DNA: TGTGCCAGCTCACCGAGCAGGGTTGGAAACACCATATATTTT. The encoded protein is CASSPSRVGNTIYF.

The chain recombines TRBV5-1 with TRBJ2-5, with 12 nucleotides matching TRBD2. This CDR3 has 17 residues. V lost 4 bases to trimming and J lost 5 bases; unmatched junction nucleotides: 12. The germline V gene has CDR1 SGHRS and CDR2 YFSETQ. The CDR3 is CASSTGLAGSLHETQYF. The CDR3 DNA is TGCGCCAGCAGCACGGGACTAGCGGGCTCTCTTCATGAGACCCAGTACTTC.

This rearrangement joins TRBV6-1 to TRBJ2-5; 7 bases are a match to TRBD1. The CDR3 spans 15 residues. Trimming took 7 bases from V and 5 from J; bases not matched to a gene: 13. Germline V lookup: CDR1 MNHNS, CDR2 SASEGT. CDR3 sequence reads: CASTILRQGGETQYF. The CDR3 coding sequence is TGTGCCAGCACAATCCTTCGACAGGGCGGGGAGACCCAGTACTTC.

The rearrangement links TRBV7-9 to TRBJ2-7; 9 positions agree with TRBD2. V trimming: 1 base; J trimming: 1 base; junction bases outside the gene matches: 8. The length of the CDR3 is 17 residues. The V gene's germline CDR1 is SEHNR and CDR2 FQNEAQ (reference sequence). The CDR3 reads CASSLGLSGGPSYEQYF. CDR3 bases: TGTGCCAGCAGCTTAGGTCTTAGCGGGGGACCATCCTACGAGCAGTACTTC.

The V and J genes are TRBV6-5 and TRBJ2-3; maybe TRBD1 (7 bases). Trimming stripped 5 bases from V and 5 bases from J, with 17 bases between. The CDR3 is made up of 15 amino acids. Per germline, CDR1 MNHEY and CDR2 SVGAGI. The CDR3 nucleotides read TGTGCCAGCAGTAGACAGGGAGGAGCGGGAGATACGCAGTATTTT. Translation: CASSRQGGAGDTQYF.

J is TRBJ1-5 and V is TRBV19, with 7 bases matching TRBD1. Germline CDR1 reads LNHDA; CDR2 reads SQIVND (reference sequence). This CDR3 spans 19 amino acids. With V trimmed by 5 bases and J by 0 bases, 16 bases remained unmatched. The CDR3 DNA reads TGTGCCAGTAGTCCTAACAGGGGCGCCCACTCCAATAGCAATCAGCCCCAGCATTTT. Translated: CASSPNRGAHSNSNQPQHF. The whole variable domain, remainder taken from reference TRBV19 and TRBJ1-5, is DGGITQSPKYLFRKEGQNVTLSCEQNLNHDAMYWYRQDPGQGLRLIYYSQIVNDFQKGDIAEGYSVSREKKESFPLTVTSAQKNPTAFYLCASSPNRGAHSNSNQPQHFGDGTRLSIL.

The V call is TRBV29-1, the J call TRBJ1-5, with D possibly TRBD1 on 5 matching bases. CDR3 length: 13 residues. Per the germline V gene, CDR1 is SQVTM and CDR2 is ANQGSEA. V lost 7 bases to trimming and J lost 7 bases, with 17 bases between them. CDR3 loop: CSADVGGGQPQHF. As DNA, the CDR3 is TGCAGCGCCGATGTGGGGGGGGGACAGCCCCAGCATTTT.